This T cell receptor beta chain was profiled in a study of blood T cell repertoires in COVID-19. Study-wide background: Samples of COVID-19 (acute and convalescent) were obtained from the United States, Italy and Spain.

Turning to this clone: One end of the junction fails to match germline, which may point to a read error.

Assay used: immunoSEQ multiplex PCR; TCRdb lists only in-frame clones, some missing. This repertoire shows approximately 37,000 clones, 80% to 90% found once; its top ten account for approximately 9.5%. Material for sequencing was peripheral blood. This clonotype originated in a human donor in a cohort sampled during active COVID-19.

The CDR3 here is CASSPGTSGGQGTQYF. Here the CDR3 DNA reads TGTGCTAGCAGCCCCGGGACTAGCGGGGGTCAGGGTACGCAGTATTTT. This chain uses TRBV7-7 with TRBJ2-3, with 14 bases fitting TRBD2. Germline V lookup: CDR1 SSHAT, CDR2 FNYEAQ (reference sequence). The CDR3 covers 16 residues.